This T cell receptor beta chain was sequenced during a study of vaccination effects on CD4 cells after COVID-19. Produced via immunoSEQ multiplex PCR; TCRdb's table is partial and in-frame only. This table has roughly 52,000 clones, under 75% appearing once. Before sequencing took place, the ViraFEST assay used viral peptide pools to expand antigen-specific CD4+ T cells. The authors isolated CD4+ T cells after around 11 days of culture. Prior SARS-CoV-2 infection was absent in the vaccine recipients, as shown by negative nucleocapsid antibodies. A remark on this clone: Its antigen is still unknown.

V lost 4 bases and J 3 bases, leaving 10 bases between the germline ends. CDR3 length: 13 residues. Looked up from germline, CDR1 is SGHTA and CDR2 is FQGTGA. The sample was CD4+ T cells from PBMCs cultured with SARS-CoV-2 spike peptides, taken before COVID-19 vaccination. The chain combines TRBV7-3 with TRBJ2-7; D unclear. The sequence was collected from a human donor who received a COVID-19 vaccine. In DNA form, the CDR3 reads TGTGCCAGCAGCTCTCTCCCGGGCTACGAGCAGTACTTC. It specifies CASSSLPGYEQYF.